The 2 T cell receptor beta chains listed next were all sequenced from one sample in a study of Graves' ophthalmopathy and Graves' hyperthyroidism. Amplification from RNA transcripts yielded the TCR beta CDR3 regions. After a first-round RT-PCR with HTBI primers, a second-round multiplex PCR was run. From the multiplex PCR reads, TCRdb called clonotypes with MiXCR, one entry per CDR3 protein. The table includes over a million distinct CDR3 sequences, 35% to 40% detected once. Sequencing was carried out using peripheral blood or thyroid tissue (not recorded which). Every receptor here comes from an adult man with Graves' hyperthyroidism.

This clonotype was found many times. CDR3 DNA sequence: TGCAGTGCCGCGGGTAGTGACCAAGAGACCCAGTACTTC. Protein sequence: CSAAGSDQETQYF. The V call is TRBV20-1, the J call TRBJ2-5; D is perhaps TRBD2 (5 bases). Germline V gene data show CDR1 as DFQATT and CDR2 as SNEGSKA (reference sequence). V was cut by 6 bases and J by 0 bases, with 11 bases left in between. CDR3 size: 13 residues.

Turning to this clonotype: A much larger clone sits a single nucleotide away, making a read error possible. The V and J genes are TRBV25-1 and TRBJ2-5, with D tentatively TRBD1 (5 bases). The germline gives CDR1 MGHDK, CDR2 SYGVNS. The CDR3 contains 15 residues. The CDR3 sequence is CATRADIFRQGTQYF. For the CDR3, the DNA is TGTGCTACCAGGGCCGATATATTTCGGCAAGGGACCCAGTACTTC.